This is a list of T cell receptor beta chains from one sample in a study of a mutant IDH1 vaccine in newly diagnosed glioma. Their cognate antigens are unknown. Some clones are missing from TCRdb's copy, which holds only in-frame ones; the method was immunoSEQ multiplex PCR. The sample has some 56,000 clones; around 75% are singletons. Sequences were derived from PBMCs, sampled from a glioma patient whose treatment included an IDH1 peptide vaccine. The receptors here all came from a man aged 50 or older with glioma. The CDR3 runs from the conserved cysteine through the conserved F or W. A D gene is named only where the DNA matches it firmly. The listing skips clone size in some rows; elsewhere it reads once, few, many or a size class.

j_gene: TRBJ2-7
d_gene: -
len: 15
abundance: -
v_gene: TRBV30
CDR3aa: CAWSVPPGAGFEQYF
CDR3nt: TGTGCCTGGAGTGTACCCCCAGGGGCAGGGTTCGAGCAGTACTTC

j_gene: TRBJ2-5
d_gene: TRBD2
len: 16
abundance: few
v_gene: TRBV6-6
CDR3aa: CASSYESGGLKETQYF
CDR3nt: TGTGCCAGCAGTTACGAGTCGGGGGGGCTGAAAGAGACCCAGTACTTC

j_gene: TRBJ2-1
d_gene: -
len: 16
abundance: -
v_gene: TRBV5-6
CDR3aa: CASSLFGGPKSNEQFF
CDR3nt: TGTGCCAGCAGCTTGTTCGGGGGGCCCAAGTCGAATGAGCAGTTCTTC

j_gene: TRBJ2-3
d_gene: -
len: 15
abundance: -
v_gene: TRBV7-9
CDR3aa: CASSSNTGGPDTQYF
CDR3nt: TGTGCCAGCAGCTCGAACACGGGGGGCCCAGATACGCAGTATTTT

j_gene: TRBJ2-1
d_gene: -
len: 12
abundance: -
v_gene: TRBV10-3
CDR3aa: CAIIGSTNEQFF
CDR3nt: TGTGCCATCATAGGGTCTACCAATGAGCAGTTCTTC

j_gene: TRBJ1-4
d_gene: -
len: 12
abundance: few
v_gene: TRBV6-1
CDR3aa: CASSEADTRLFF
CDR3nt: TGTGCCAGCAGTGAAGCGGACACGAGGCTGTTTTTT

j_gene: TRBJ2-7
d_gene: -
len: 14
abundance: -
v_gene: TRBV6-6
CDR3aa: CASSSSRAPWEQYF
CDR3nt: TGTGCCAGCAGTTCTTCTAGGGCCCCTTGGGAGCAGTACTTC

j_gene: TRBJ2-1
d_gene: TRBD1
len: 15
abundance: -
v_gene: TRBV7-9
CDR3aa: CASSQPGQGDNEQFF
CDR3nt: TGTGCCAGCAGCCAACCGGGACAGGGGGACAATGAGCAGTTCTTC

j_gene: TRBJ1-1
d_gene: TRBD1
len: 15
abundance: -
v_gene: TRBV25-1
CDR3aa: CASIAHDRAVTEAFF
CDR3nt: TGTGCCAGCATAGCTCACGACAGGGCGGTCACTGAAGCTTTCTTT

j_gene: TRBJ1-2
d_gene: TRBD1
len: 16
abundance: -
v_gene: TRBV7-2
CDR3aa: CASSFIGRDRSRGYTF
CDR3nt: TGTGCCAGCAGCTTTATCGGGAGGGACAGATCCAGGGGCTACACCTTC

j_gene: TRBJ1-1
d_gene: -
len: 14
abundance: few
v_gene: TRBV15
CDR3aa: CATSRDTGRAEAFF
CDR3nt: TGTGCCACCAGCAGAGATACTGGTCGGGCTGAAGCTTTCTTT

j_gene: TRBJ1-2
d_gene: -
len: 13
abundance: -
v_gene: TRBV30
CDR3aa: CAWSVGRGDGYTF
CDR3nt: TGTGCCTGGAGTGTAGGCCGGGGAGATGGCTACACCTTC

j_gene: TRBJ2-2
d_gene: -
len: 13
abundance: medium-sized
v_gene: TRBV27
CDR3aa: CASSFGNTGELFF
CDR3nt: TGTGCCAGCAGTTTTGGGAACACCGGGGAGCTGTTTTTT

j_gene: TRBJ1-2
d_gene: TRBD1
len: 14
abundance: -
v_gene: TRBV5-1
CDR3aa: CASSSDRGAYGYTF
CDR3nt: TGCGCCAGCAGCTCCGACAGGGGCGCCTATGGCTACACCTTC

j_gene: TRBJ2-1
d_gene: -
len: 12
abundance: -
v_gene: TRBV6-5
CDR3aa: CASSSPGNEQFF
CDR3nt: TGTGCCAGCAGTTCTCCGGGCAATGAGCAGTTCTTC

j_gene: TRBJ1-4
d_gene: -
len: 12
abundance: -
v_gene: TRBV30
CDR3aa: CAWSSLGEKLFF
CDR3nt: TGTGCCTGGAGCTCCCTCGGTGAAAAACTGTTTTTT

j_gene: TRBJ2-7
d_gene: TRBD1
len: 13
abundance: -
v_gene: TRBV5-8
CDR3aa: CASSVRGTDEQYF
CDR3nt: TGTGCCAGCAGCGTCAGGGGGACCGACGAGCAGTACTTC

j_gene: TRBJ1-2
d_gene: -
len: 15
abundance: -
v_gene: TRBV7-2
CDR3aa: CASSSAGGTSYGYTF
CDR3nt: TGTGCCAGCAGCTCAGCGGGGGGGACCAGCTATGGCTACACCTTC

j_gene: TRBJ1-1
d_gene: TRBD1
len: 14
abundance: few
v_gene: TRBV11-3
CDR3aa: CASSLGQGGSEAFF
CDR3nt: TGTGCCAGCAGCTTAGGACAGGGGGGTAGTGAAGCTTTCTTT

j_gene: TRBJ2-7
d_gene: -
len: 13
abundance: -
v_gene: TRBV7-2
CDR3aa: CASSGTGLATEYF
CDR3nt: TGTGCCAGCAGCGGGACGGGTCTGGCAACAGAGTACTTC

j_gene: TRBJ1-3
d_gene: -
len: 13
abundance: once
v_gene: TRBV6-6
CDR3aa: CAGRRQSGNTIYF
CDR3nt: TGTGCCGGGAGGAGACAATCTGGAAACACCATATATTTT

j_gene: TRBJ2-5
d_gene: -
len: 12
abundance: -
v_gene: TRBV7-9
CDR3aa: CASSLARETQYF
CDR3nt: TGTGCCAGCAGCTTAGCGCGCGAGACCCAGTACTTC

j_gene: TRBJ1-2
d_gene: -
len: 12
abundance: -
v_gene: TRBV13
CDR3aa: CASSPGTGGYTF
CDR3nt: TGTGCCAGCAGCCCCGGGACGGGGGGCTACACCTTC

j_gene: TRBJ2-7
d_gene: TRBD1
len: 15
abundance: -
v_gene: TRBV14
CDR3aa: CASSQGTGGKNEQYF
CDR3nt: TGTGCCAGCAGCCAAGGGACAGGGGGAAAAAACGAGCAGTACTTC

j_gene: TRBJ1-3
d_gene: -
len: 14
abundance: -
v_gene: TRBV14
CDR3aa: CASSLRYSGNTIYF
CDR3nt: TGTGCCAGCAGCCTCAGATACTCTGGAAACACCATATATTTT

j_gene: TRBJ2-2
d_gene: -
len: 15
abundance: -
v_gene: TRBV27
CDR3aa: CASSPRAPTAGELFF
CDR3nt: TGTGCCAGCAGTCCCCGGGCCCCGACCGCCGGGGAGCTGTTTTTT

j_gene: TRBJ2-7
d_gene: -
len: 11
abundance: -
v_gene: TRBV4-1
CDR3aa: CASSQRGEQYF
CDR3nt: TGCGCCAGCAGCCAGCGGGGCGAGCAGTACTTC

j_gene: TRBJ1-2
d_gene: -
len: 12
abundance: few
v_gene: TRBV6-5
CDR3aa: CASSLDRNSYTF
CDR3nt: TGTGCCAGCAGTTTGGATCGGAACTCCTACACCTTC

j_gene: TRBJ1-2
d_gene: -
len: 13
abundance: -
v_gene: TRBV28
CDR3aa: CASSFETNYGYTF
CDR3nt: TGTGCCAGCAGTTTTGAGACTAACTATGGCTACACCTTC

j_gene: TRBJ1-6
d_gene: -
len: 16
abundance: -
v_gene: TRBV15
CDR3aa: CATSRARAGFNSPLHF
CDR3nt: TGTGCCACCAGCAGAGCGAGGGCAGGATTCAATTCACCCCTCCACTTT

j_gene: TRBJ1-5
d_gene: -
len: 14
abundance: -
v_gene: TRBV27
CDR3aa: CASSFRDSNQPQHF
CDR3nt: TGTGCCAGCAGTTTCAGGGATAGCAATCAGCCCCAGCATTTT

j_gene: TRBJ2-5
d_gene: TRBD1
len: 14
abundance: -
v_gene: TRBV10-3
CDR3aa: CASTPGTGRETQYF
CDR3nt: TGTGCCAGTACTCCCGGGACAGGGAGAGAGACCCAGTACTTC

j_gene: TRBJ2-5
d_gene: TRBD2
len: 15
abundance: few
v_gene: TRBV9
CDR3aa: CASNPGLGLLETQYF
CDR3nt: TGTGCCAGCAATCCGGGACTAGGACTCCTTGAGACCCAGTACTTC

j_gene: TRBJ2-1
d_gene: TRBD2
len: 13
abundance: -
v_gene: TRBV30
CDR3aa: CAWGLAGLHEQFF
CDR3nt: TGTGCCTGGGGACTAGCGGGGCTCCATGAGCAGTTCTTC

j_gene: TRBJ2-6
d_gene: TRBD2
len: 17
abundance: once
v_gene: TRBV5-1
CDR3aa: CASSPLAGASGANVLTF
CDR3nt: TGCGCCAGCAGCCCGTTAGCGGGGGCCTCGGGGGCCAACGTCCTGACTTTC

j_gene: TRBJ2-1
d_gene: TRBD2
len: 16
abundance: -
v_gene: TRBV7-2
CDR3aa: CASRPYLAGDDNEQFF
CDR3nt: TGTGCCAGCAGGCCTTATCTAGCGGGGGACGACAATGAGCAGTTCTTC

j_gene: TRBJ1-6
d_gene: -
len: 15
abundance: -
v_gene: TRBV9
CDR3aa: CASSAQQVGYSPLHF
CDR3nt: TGTGCCAGCAGCGCCCAACAGGTGGGATATTCACCCCTCCACTTT

j_gene: TRBJ1-2
d_gene: -
len: 17
abundance: -
v_gene: TRBV27
CDR3aa: CASTRNWGGAGGYGYTF
CDR3nt: TGTGCCAGCACCCGGAACTGGGGAGGGGCGGGCGGCTATGGCTACACCTTC

j_gene: TRBJ1-2
d_gene: -
len: 14
abundance: -
v_gene: TRBV9
CDR3aa: CASSADSPRDGYTF
CDR3nt: TGTGCCAGCAGCGCGGACAGTCCCCGAGATGGCTACACCTTC

j_gene: TRBJ2-7
d_gene: -
len: 14
abundance: -
v_gene: TRBV2
CDR3aa: CASSPAGSSYEQYF
CDR3nt: TGTGCCAGCAGCCCGGCGGGGAGCTCCTACGAGCAGTACTTC

j_gene: TRBJ1-1
d_gene: TRBD1
len: 15
abundance: -
v_gene: TRBV9
CDR3aa: CASSQTGQADTEAFF
CDR3nt: TGTGCCAGCAGCCAGACTGGACAGGCGGACACTGAAGCTTTCTTT

j_gene: TRBJ2-7
d_gene: -
len: 14
abundance: -
v_gene: TRBV5-4
CDR3aa: CASSWFPGPYEQYF
CDR3nt: TGTGCCAGCAGCTGGTTCCCAGGCCCCTACGAGCAGTACTTC

j_gene: TRBJ2-4
d_gene: TRBD1
len: 14
abundance: once
v_gene: TRBV18
CDR3aa: CASSSTGVKNIQYF
CDR3nt: TGTGCCAGCTCAAGTACAGGGGTCAAAAACATTCAGTACTTC

j_gene: TRBJ2-7
d_gene: TRBD1
len: 15
abundance: -
v_gene: TRBV9
CDR3aa: CASSARQGAPHEQYF
CDR3nt: TGTGCCAGCAGCGCCCGACAGGGGGCACCCCACGAGCAGTACTTC

j_gene: TRBJ1-1
d_gene: -
len: 20
abundance: -
v_gene: TRBV4-1
CDR3aa: CASSQPPTELGGGAATEAFF
CDR3nt: TGCGCCAGCAGCCAACCACCGACAGAACTGGGGGGAGGGGCAGCCACTGAAGCTTTCTTT

j_gene: TRBJ2-5
d_gene: -
len: 15
abundance: -
v_gene: TRBV9
CDR3aa: CASSLGAALEETQYF
CDR3nt: TGTGCCAGCAGCCTCGGGGCCGCTTTGGAAGAGACCCAGTACTTC

j_gene: TRBJ1-3
d_gene: -
len: 16
abundance: -
v_gene: TRBV9
CDR3aa: CASSVGGGRAGNTIYF
CDR3nt: TGTGCCAGCAGCGTAGGAGGCGGCCGGGCGGGAAACACCATATATTTT

j_gene: TRBJ1-2
d_gene: -
len: 13
abundance: -
v_gene: TRBV18
CDR3aa: CASSPTEWRGYTF
CDR3nt: TGTGCCAGCTCACCGACAGAGTGGAGGGGCTACACCTTC

j_gene: TRBJ2-7
d_gene: TRBD2
len: 12
abundance: -
v_gene: TRBV6-5
CDR3aa: CASSSLAGEGFF
CDR3nt: TGTGCCAGCAGCTCCCTAGCGGGAGAGGGGTTCTTC

j_gene: TRBJ2-7
d_gene: TRBD1
len: 14
abundance: once
v_gene: TRBV5-4
CDR3aa: CASSSGTGLYEQYF
CDR3nt: TGTGCCAGCAGTTCCGGGACAGGGCTCTACGAGCAGTACTTC

j_gene: TRBJ1-1
d_gene: TRBD1
len: 12
abundance: -
v_gene: TRBV5-4
CDR3aa: CASSLQGEIAFF
CDR3nt: TGTGCCAGCAGCTTACAGGGGGAGATAGCTTTCTTT